This is a list of T cell receptor beta chains from one sample in a study of blood T cell repertoires in COVID-19. Using immunoSEQ multiplex PCR, the repertoire was profiled, and TCRdb retains in-frame clones only, with some absent. The sample gives about 190,000 clones, about 88% of which show up once; 0.95% to 1.3% is in the top ten. Sequenced: peripheral blood. All receptors derive from a man aged 30 to 39 with acute or convalescent COVID-19. Both conserved end residues are part of each CDR3.

TRBJ1-6 | TRBV19 | CASQVFHF
TRBJ2-1 | TRBV6-5 | CASSSQGASYNEQFF
TRBJ2-3 | TRBV5-1 | CASSLKPSSGAADTQYF
TRBJ1-4 | TRBV6-1 | CASSESSTGPKLNEKLFF
TRBJ1-6 | TRBV6-5 | CASRLGPNNSPLHF
TRBJ2-4 | TRBV19 | CASSDRGEAKNIQYF
TRBJ2-5 | TRBV25-1 | CASSAVQETQYF
TRBJ1-6 | TRBV7-2 | CASSLGGAQYPSPLHF
TRBJ2-1 | TRBV19 | CASTRQGEQFF
TRBJ1-5 | TRBV6-5 | CASSSTGGQPQHF
TRBJ1-1 | TRBV5-1 | CASSRGQGINTEAFF
TRBJ2-3 | TRBV6-5 | CASIQSGQGADTQYF
TRBJ2-7 | TRBV30 | CAWTAGYEQYF
TRBJ1-2 | TRBV19 | CASSEDRVGYGYTF
TRBJ2-5 | TRBV7-9 | CASSSQGWARETQYF
TRBJ1-2 | TRBV19 | CASLNRGRDGYTF
TRBJ1-1 | TRBV18 | CASSRDRANTEAFF
TRBJ1-3 | TRBV3-1/TRBV3-2 | CASMDRVGNTIYF
TRBJ2-7 | TRBV6-1 | CASSEHGGATAEQYF
TRBJ1-5 | TRBV18 | CASSALPGQENQPQHF
TRBJ2-4 | TRBV21-1 | CASSSELPAKNIQYF
TRBJ1-2 | TRBV4-1 | CASSQDGASGYTF
TRBJ2-7 | TRBV28 | CASSPVTGANYEQYF
TRBJ1-2 | TRBV21-1 | CASSKKAPHTF
TRBJ2-1 | TRBV7-2 | CASSHGVTGEQFF
TRBJ2-5 | TRBV28 | CASSRRTSGRWVQETQYF
TRBJ2-2 | TRBV28 | CASSLEGQGKAGELFF
TRBJ2-1 | TRBV15 | CATSRDLLAGGYNEQFF
TRBJ1-1 | TRBV18 | CASSYSGRGVAEAFF
TRBJ1-2 | TRBV7-9 | CASSVGASRLVYGYTF
TRBJ2-2 | TRBV30 | CAWSLGGLTGELFF
TRBJ2-2 | TRBV5-1 | CASSFTGTGTGELFF
TRBJ1-3 | TRBV30 | CAWSSPTGRGNTIYF
TRBJ2-5 | TRBV7-9 | CASSPLPRGNTQYF
TRBJ2-7 | TRBV28 | CASSLSTSGMYEQYF
TRBJ1-1 | TRBV2 | CASSVRGHTEAFF
TRBJ2-7 | TRBV7-2 | CASSSDRSSYEQYF
TRBJ2-3 | TRBV29-1 | CSVEGGQGNTDTQYF
TRBJ1-2 | TRBV9 | CASSVGTVGYTF